Shown below are 12 T cell receptor beta chains from a single sample sequenced in a study of CD8+CD57+ T cells in acquired aplastic anemia. TCR beta VDJ and CDR3 profiles were obtained from a genomic DNA template. TCRdb reanalysed the reads using MiXCR and keeps one entry per CDR3 protein. The repertoire includes approximately 150,000 distinct CDR3 sequences, about 45% of them detected once, and 0.85% to 1.3% sits in the top ten. Patients selected for sequencing had displayed CD8+CD57+ cell expansion by flow cytometry. The material sequenced was sorted CD4+, CD8+, or CD8+CD57+ T cells (not recorded which) from PBMCs. Source of these receptors: a human donor with aplastic anemia.

V usage is TRBV2 and J usage is TRBJ2-1; D perhaps matches TRBD2 (5 bases). Germline V gene data show CDR1 as SNHLY and CDR2 as FYNNEI. This CDR3 is built from 14 residues. The V and J ends lost 3 bases and 5 bases respectively, with 11 bases between them. The CDR3 spells CASSERRADNEQFF. The CDR3 DNA sequence: TGTGCCAGCAGTGAGAGGCGGGCTGACAATGAGCAGTTCTTC.

Turning to this clonotype: This may stem from a read error, because a much larger clone lies one nucleotide away. The chain is built from TRBV5-8 and TRBJ1-2; TRBD1 is a possible D gene (5 bases). CDR1 is SGHTS, CDR2 YDEGEE, per germline. Trimming pared 0 bases from V and 8 bases from J, leaving 17 bases between. This CDR3 contains 15 residues. Written as DNA, the CDR3 is TGTGCCAGCAGCTTGGCGGCTCCGCTTGGGGACGGCTACACCTTC. Translated, it gives CASSLAAPLGDGYTF. The full variable domain, with the rest looked up from reference TRBV5-8 and TRBJ1-2, is EAGVTQSPTHLIKTRGQQATLRCSPISGHTSVYWYQQALGLGLQFLLWYDEGEERNRGNFPPRFSGRQFPNYSSELNVNALELEDSALYLCASSLAAPLGDGYTFGSGTRLTVV.

Many counts were recorded for this clonotype. This sequence may be a read error, since a much larger clone differs from it by one base. The chain carries TRBV29-1 and TRBJ1-4, with unresolved D. The CDR3 contains 13 residues. Germline V gives CDR1 SQVTM, CDR2 ANQGSEA. As DNA, the CDR3 is TGCAACGTTGGAGGACGGCCCTCCGAAAAACTGTTTTTT. It specifies CNVGGRPSEKLFF.

A single count supports this clonotype. This sequence joins TRBV20-1 and TRBJ1-2; D not certain. Trimming cost V 5 bases and J 1 base, with 8 bases left between them. From germline, CDR1 is DFQATT and CDR2 SNEGSKA (reference sequence). There are 12 residues in the CDR3. The CDR3 is CSAPEVNYGYTF. CDR3 nucleotides: TGCAGTGCTCCGGAAGTTAACTATGGCTACACCTTC.

This clonotype was recorded at least ten times. The chain recombines TRBV4-2 with TRBJ1-2; TRBD1 might be the D (5 bases). There are 14 residues in the CDR3. Germline V gives CDR1 LGHNA, CDR2 YNFKEQ. Trimming shortened V by 2 bases and J by 4 bases, and 11 bases separated the two germline ends. The CDR3 sequence: CASSQIDRLYGYTF. CDR3 DNA: TGTGCCAGCAGCCAAATAGACAGACTCTATGGCTACACCTTC.

The chain has TRBV29-1 and TRBJ2-7; D perhaps matches TRBD1 (6 bases). V lost 8 bases and J lost 0, with 11 bases in between. CDR3 length equals 12 residues. CDR1 is SQVTM and CDR2 is ANQGSEA in the germline V gene. CDR3 sequence: CSPGQISYEQYF. The CDR3 coding sequence is TGCAGCCCCGGACAGATCTCCTACGAGCAGTACTTC.

The rearrangement uses TRBV6-4 and TRBJ1-6; D may be TRBD1 (5 bases). Germline values: CDR1 MRHNA, CDR2 SNTAGT. The CDR3 spans 15 residues. V was clipped by 2 bases and J by 7 bases, with 12 bases between them. The CDR3 region has the DNA TGTGCCAGCAGTGACGGCAGGGTGGAAAATTCACCCCTCCACTTT. Translated, it gives CASSDGRVENSPLHF.

Ten or more counts support this clonotype. The genes are TRBV6-4 and TRBJ2-6; D not certain. CDR3 length: 13 residues. Germline CDR1 and CDR2: MRHNA and SNTAGT. Trimming removed 5 bases from V and 15 bases from J, with 17 bases in between. The CDR3 is CASSSRGNQDLTF. CDR3 DNA: TGTGCCAGCAGTTCACGCGGTAACCAGGACCTGACTTTC.

This clonotype was seen at least ten times. The CDR3 DNA is TGCGCCAGCAGTGAGGTGGGAAACACCATATATTTT. This encodes CASSEVGNTIYF. The chain uses TRBV10-2 and TRBJ1-3; D ambiguous. There are 12 residues in the CDR3. Per germline, CDR1 WSHSY and CDR2 SAAADI. V lost 2 bases, J lost 4 bases, and 3 bases lay in between.

This clonotype has just a few counts. The chain joins TRBV2 to TRBJ2-7; 10 nucleotides match TRBD1. V gave up 6 bases and J gave up 2 bases; unmatched junction bases: 4. The CDR3 sequence is 14 residues long. Germline CDR1 and CDR2: SNHLY and FYNNEI. The CDR3 loop reads CASSSDRGTYEQYF. In nucleotides, the CDR3 is TGTGCCAGCAGCTCGGACAGGGGGACCTACGAGCAGTACTTC. The full variable domain, with the rest looked up from reference TRBV2 and TRBJ2-7, is EPEVTQTPSHQVTQMGQEVILRCVPISNHLYFYWYRQILGQKVEFLVSFYNNEISEKSEIFDDQFSVERPDGSNFTLKIRSTKLEDSAMYFCASSSDRGTYEQYFGPGTRLTVT.

This clonotype has a count of ten or more. V and J are TRBV2 and TRBJ2-3; no clear D gene. CDR3 length: 15 amino acids. V was cut by 3 bases and J by 5 bases, with 15 bases left in between. Looked up from germline, CDR1 is SNHLY and CDR2 is FYNNEI. DNA of the CDR3: TGTGCCAGCAGTGAGACGGGCCCCGCGGTAGATACGCAGTATTTT. Translation: CASSETGPAVDTQYF.

This clonotype was seen many times. J is TRBJ1-1 and V is TRBV6-1, with D possibly matching TRBD1 (5 bases). Looked up from germline, CDR1 is MNHNS and CDR2 is SASEGT. There are 13 residues in the CDR3. Trimming left V 10 bases short and J 4 bases short, with 16 bases between. CDR3 in DNA: TGTGCCACGGCCGGGGGGAGGATCACTGAAGCTTTCTTT. It encodes CATAGGRITEAFF.